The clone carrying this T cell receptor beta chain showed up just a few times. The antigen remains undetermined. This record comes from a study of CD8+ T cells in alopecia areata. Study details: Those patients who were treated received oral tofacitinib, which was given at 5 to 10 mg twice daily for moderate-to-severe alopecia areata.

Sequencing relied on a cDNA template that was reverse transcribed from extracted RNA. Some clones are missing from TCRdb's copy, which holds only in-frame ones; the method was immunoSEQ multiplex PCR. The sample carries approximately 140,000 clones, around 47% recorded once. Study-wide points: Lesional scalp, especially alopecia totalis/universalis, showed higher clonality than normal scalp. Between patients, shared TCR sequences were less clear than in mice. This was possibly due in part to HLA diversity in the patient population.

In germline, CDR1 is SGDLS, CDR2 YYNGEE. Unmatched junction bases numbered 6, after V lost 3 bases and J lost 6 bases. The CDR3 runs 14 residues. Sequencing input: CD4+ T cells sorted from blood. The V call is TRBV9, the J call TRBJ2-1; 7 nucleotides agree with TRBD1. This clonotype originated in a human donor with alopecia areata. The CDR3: CASSALQGFNEQFF. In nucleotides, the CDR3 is TGTGCCAGCAGCGCCTTACAGGGGTTCAATGAGCAGTTCTTC.